Each of the 8 T cell receptor beta chains below was sequenced from the same sample in a study of shared T cell receptors in the human thymus. The repertoire was sequenced with immunoSEQ multiplex PCR; TCRdb's copy has only in-frame clones and lacks some. The sample has some 700,000 clones; approximately 87% are singletons. A further study also used this sample, focusing on human thymus T cells.

Sequencing was done on a sample of thymocytes. These receptors were taken from a boy under three years old with a congenital heart defect.

The V gene is TRBV9, the J gene TRBJ2-1; 7 bases are a match to TRBD2. This CDR3 region has 15 residues. Looked up from germline, CDR1 is SGDLS and CDR2 is YYNGEE. With V trimmed by 2 bases and J by 2 bases, 4 bases remained unmatched. CDR3 loop: CASSVGGSAYNEQFF. In DNA, the CDR3 is TGTGCCAGCAGCGTCGGCGGGAGCGCCTACAATGAGCAGTTCTTC. Together with reference TRBV9 and TRBJ2-1, the CDR3 gives the full variable domain: DSGVTQTPKHLITATGQRVTLRCSPRSGDLSVYWYQQSLDQGLQFLIQYYNGEERAKGNILERFSAQQFPDLHSELNLSSLELGDSALYFCASSVGGSAYNEQFFGPGTRLTVL.

The V gene is TRBV28, the J gene TRBJ1-1; TRBD1 matches at 8 bases. This CDR3 has 14 amino acids. Trimming removed 6 bases from V and 3 bases from J; junction bases left unmatched: 6. Germline values: CDR1 MDHEN, CDR2 SYDVKM. CDR3 nucleotide sequence: TGTGCCAGCAGCTTCGGGACAGGAGACACTGAAGCTTTCTTT. It is translated as CASSFGTGDTEAFF. Supplemented by reference TRBV28 and TRBJ1-1, the full variable domain reads DVKVTQSSRYLVKRTGEKVFLECVQDMDHENMFWYRQDPGLGLRLIYFSYDVKMKEKGDIPEGYSVSREKKERFSLILESASTNQTSMYLCASSFGTGDTEAFFGQGTRLTVV.

The chain carries TRBV30 and TRBJ2-4; 9 bases agree with TRBD1. This CDR3 has 17 amino acids. The germline gives CDR1 GTSNPN, CDR2 SVGIG (reference sequence). V shed 0 bases and J 1 base; nucleotides not matched to a gene: 7. CDR3 bases: TGTGCCTGGAGTGTTAGGGACAGGGATTTTGCCAAAAACATTCAGTACTTC. The encoded protein is CAWSVRDRDFAKNIQYF. Combining the CDR3 with reference TRBV30 and TRBJ2-4 gives the whole variable domain SQTIHQWPATLVQPVGSPLSLECTVEGTSNPNLYWYRQAAGRGLQLLFYSVGIGQISSEVPQNLSASRPQDRQFILSSKKLLLSDSGFYLCAWSVRDRDFAKNIQYFGAGTRLSVL.

The V gene is TRBV7-9, the J gene TRBJ2-7; TRBD2 is a possible D gene (6 bases). V dropped 6 bases and J dropped 1 base, with 22 bases sitting between them. This CDR3 is 17 amino acids long. Germline assignment: CDR1 SEHNR and CDR2 FQNEAQ (reference sequence). The CDR3 protein is CASSSPSGERKSYEQYF. CDR3 in DNA: TGTGCCAGCAGTTCTCCCTCGGGGGAAAGGAAATCCTACGAGCAGTACTTC.

The J gene is TRBJ2-7, the V gene TRBV9; TRBD2 might be the D (5 bases). V was trimmed by 1 base and J by 2 bases, leaving 16 bases between them. This CDR3 has 16 amino acids. Germline assignment: CDR1 SGDLS and CDR2 YYNGEE. CDR3 region: CASSVIWSGSPYEQYF. Written as DNA, the CDR3 is TGTGCCAGCAGCGTAATTTGGAGCGGTTCCCCCTACGAGCAGTACTTC.

V gene TRBV7-9 combines with J gene TRBJ2-1; TRBD1 matches 7 bases. The ends lost 5 bases at V and 4 bases at J; junction bases unmatched: 8. The CDR3 runs to 15 residues. CDR1 is SEHNR, CDR2 FQNEAQ, per germline (reference sequence). In DNA, the CDR3 is TGTGCCAGCAGCCCGGGGACAGACTGGTACAATGAGCAGTTCTTC. Encoded protein: CASSPGTDWYNEQFF.

The chain couples TRBV9 to TRBJ2-7; 9 nucleotides line up with TRBD2. CDR3 length equals 15 residues. The V and J ends lost 3 bases and 3 bases, in that order; junction bases with no gene match: 7. The germline gives CDR1 SGDLS, CDR2 YYNGEE. The CDR3 loop reads CASSARTSAVYEQYF. The CDR3 coding sequence is TGTGCCAGCAGCGCCAGGACTAGCGCGGTCTACGAGCAGTACTTC.

V is TRBV5-5 and J is TRBJ2-7; 11 nucleotides align to TRBD2. CDR3 size: 15 residues. V shed 3 bases and J 1 base; nucleotides not matched to a gene: 3. CDR1 and CDR2 from the germline V gene are SGHKS and YYEKEE (reference sequence). CDR3 coding DNA: TGTGCCAGCAGCTATAGGACTAGCGGGTCCTACGAGCAGTACTTC. Its translation: CASSYRTSGSYEQYF.